These 9 T cell receptor beta chains share one sample of origin, sequenced in a study of CD8+ T cells in alopecia areata. Extraction and reverse transcription of RNA yielded cDNA as the sequencing template. The table came from immunoSEQ multiplex PCR; TCRdb's copy has only in-frame clones and leaves some out. The table has over 85,000 clones, just over 70% seen once. Treatment defined: oral pan-JAK inhibitor, 5-10 mg twice daily. The input for sequencing was CD8+ T cells sorted from blood, taken at week 44, from a patient treated with tofacitinib. The receptors originated from a human donor with alopecia areata.

Sample share makes this clone medium-sized. The gene calls are TRBV6-4 and TRBJ2-1, with 9 bases matching TRBD1. After removal of 0 bases from V and 4 bases from J, the junction contained 1 base not matched to a gene. Germline V gene data show CDR1 as MRHNA and CDR2 as SNTAGT. The CDR3 extends over 15 amino acids. CDR3 residues: CASSDSTGGYNEQFF. The CDR3 nucleotides read TGTGCCAGCAGTGACTCGACAGGGGGATACAATGAGCAGTTCTTC.

The rearrangement links TRBV11-2 to TRBJ2-7, with D possibly TRBD1 on 7 matching bases. The V end was cut by 5 bases, the J end by 5 bases, with 13 bases between. This CDR3 is 13 amino acids long. Per germline, CDR1 SGHAT and CDR2 FQNNGV. CDR3 region: CASSQGGLDEQYF. In DNA, the CDR3 is TGTGCCAGCAGCCAGGGGGGCCTAGACGAGCAGTACTTC. The variable domain in full, with the rest retrieved from reference TRBV11-2 and TRBJ2-7, is EAGVAQSPRYKIIEKRQSVAFWCNPISGHATLYWYQQILGQGPKLLIQFQNNGVVDDSQLPKDRFSAERLKGVDSTLKIQPAKLEDSAVYLCASSQGGLDEQYFGPGTRLTVT.

The genes are TRBV2 and TRBJ1-5; D is perhaps TRBD1 (6 bases). Germline V gene sequence: CDR1 SNHLY, CDR2 FYNNEI. This CDR3 spans 15 amino acids. V was trimmed by 4 bases and J by 4 bases, leaving 14 bases between them. CDR3 DNA: TGTGCCAGCAGTGTTCAACAGGGTGGGAATCAGCCCCAGCATTTT. It is translated as CASSVQQGGNQPQHF.

On this clone: One end of the junction is discordant with germline, which a read error may explain. V gene TRBV4-3 combines with J gene TRBJ2-7; D not certain. Germline V CDR1 and CDR2: LGHNA, YSLEER. The CDR3 has 13 residues. The chain's CDR3 is CASSQDRKDIVIF. The CDR3 nucleotides are TGCGCCAGCAGCCAAGATCGCAAAGATATAGTCATCTTC.

This chain connects TRBV29-1 to TRBJ1-1, with unresolved D. The CDR3 is made up of 10 amino acids. Germline lookup yields CDR1 SQVTM and CDR2 ANQGSEA. The CDR3 DNA reads TGCAGTAGGCTTAACACTGAAGCTTTCTTT. This sequence encodes CSRLNTEAFF.

The chain employs TRBV30 and TRBJ2-1; 11 bases map to TRBD2. Germline V gene lookup returns CDR1 GTSNPN and CDR2 SVGIG (reference sequence). CDR3 size: 17 residues. The junction had 10 bases not matched to a gene; V was cut back by 1 base and J by 5 bases. The CDR3 region has the DNA TGTGCCTGGAGTGCACCCAGACTAGCGGGGTCCAACAATGAGCAGTTCTTC. Protein product: CAWSAPRLAGSNNEQFF.

The V call is TRBV5-4, the J call TRBJ2-5; TRBD2 aligns across 8 bases. Germline loops: CDR1 SGHNT, CDR2 YYREEE (reference sequence). Trimming cost V 3 bases and J 2 bases; bases outside gene matches: 9. The CDR3 length is 16 residues. The CDR3 loop is CASSSWAGGPQETQYF. As DNA, the CDR3 is TGTGCCAGCAGCTCCTGGGCGGGGGGTCCGCAAGAGACCCAGTACTTC.

On this clone itself: Mismatch with germline at one junction end may stem from a read error. The chain is built from TRBV27 and TRBJ2-7, with D maybe TRBD1 (5 bases). Germline CDR1 and CDR2: MNHEY and SMNVEV (reference sequence). CDR3 length: 16 amino acids. CDR3 in amino acids: CTSSFGPTENDYEQYF. CDR3 bases: TGTACCAGCAGTTTTGGGCCGACAGAGAATGACTACGAGCAGTACTTC.

The chain couples TRBV7-2 to TRBJ2-6; D is possibly TRBD2 (5 bases). CDR3 size: 17 residues. Trimming left V 3 bases short and J 0 bases short, with 12 bases between. Looked up from germline, CDR1 is SGHTA and CDR2 is FQGNSA. This chain's CDR3 is CASSLYLGSSGANVLTF. CDR3 nucleotides: TGTGCCAGCAGCTTGTATCTGGGGAGCTCTGGGGCCAACGTCCTGACTTTC.